The rows below give T cell receptor delta chains drawn from one sample of a study of gamma-delta T cells after stem cell transplantation. TCRdb re-identified clones in the RT-PCR reads via CATT. Of 1,400 or so delta-chain clones detected, around 6.7% appear once; the ten largest clones hold 56%. Material for sequencing was gamma-delta T cells. These TCRs come from a human donor. It is not recorded whose cells these are; they may come from a transplant donor. Both conserved end residues are part of each CDR3. A D gene is named only where the DNA matches it firmly. Size is omitted from some rows. Given values are once, few, many or a class for expanded clones.

clone size	V gene	D gene	J gene	CDR3 length	CDR3 protein	CDR3 DNA
NA	TRDV2	NA	TRDJ1	18	CACDTLPTSGVNTDKLIF	TGTGCCTGTGACACCTTACCTACGTCGGGGGTGAACACCGATAAACTCATCTTT
NA	TRDV2	TRDD3	TRDJ1	16	CACDPVRTGGTDKLIF	TGTGCCTGTGACCCCGTTCGTACTGGGGGAACCGATAAACTCATCTTT
NA	TRDV2	TRDD3	TRDJ3	18	CACDTAGDRSWDTRQMFF	TGTGCCTGTGACACCGCTGGGGATAGATCCTGGGACACCCGACAGATGTTTTTC
hyperexpanded	TRDV2	NA	TRDJ1	21	CACDTVSGAGGAPSYTDKLIF	TGTGCCTGTGACACCGTGTCTGGCGCGGGGGGCGCCCCCTCGTACACCGATAAACTCATCTTT
NA	TRDV2	TRDD3	TRDJ1	17	CACDTLGDAGGTDKLIF	TGTGCCTGTGACACTCTGGGGGATGCCGGGGGGACCGATAAACTCATCTTT
NA	TRDV2	TRDD3	TRDJ3	18	CACDTGGYGSWDTRQMFF	TGTGCCTGTGACACTGGGGGATACGGCTCCTGGGACACCCGACAGATGTTTTTC
NA	TRDV2	TRDD3	TRDJ1	16	CACDRLGDETTDKLIF	TGTGCCTGTGACCGACTGGGGGATGAAACCACCGATAAACTCATCTTT
medium-sized	TRDV2	TRDD3	TRDJ1	19	CACDTIRTGGYAVPDKLIF	TGTGCCTGTGACACCATACGTACTGGGGGATACGCGGTACCCGATAAACTCATCTTT
medium-sized	TRDV2	NA	TRDJ3	19	CACDTVGSLGSWDTRQMFF	TGTGCCTGTGACACCGTTGGGTCCCTTGGGTCCTGGGACACCCGACAGATGTTTTTC
NA	TRDV2	TRDD3	TRDJ3	20	CACDTLTGDLSSWDTRQMFF	TGTGCCTGTGACACGCTTACTGGGGACCTTAGCTCCTGGGACACCCGACAGATGTTTTTC
medium-sized	TRDV2	TRDD3	TRDJ1	18	CACDTVLGDTRGTDKLIF	TGTGCCTGTGACACCGTTCTGGGGGATACGCGGGGCACCGATAAACTCATCTTT
medium-sized	TRDV2	NA	TRDJ2	19	CACDTLPTRGIHPTAQLFF	TGTGCCTGTGACACTCTTCCTACCCGGGGGATACACCCGACAGCACAACTCTTCTTT
medium-sized	TRDV2	TRDD3	TRDJ1	15	CACDLLGDKADKLIF	TGTGCCTGTGATCTACTGGGGGATAAGGCCGATAAACTCATCTTT